This TCR beta chain stems from a study of T cell changes during pregnancy in multiple sclerosis. The protocol was immunoSEQ multiplex PCR, while the TCRdb copy is restricted to in-frame clones and leaves out a portion. The top ten hold roughly 0.45% of the sample, which has tens of thousands of clones, approximately 94% seen once. Deletions cut 6 bases from V and 2 bases from J, with 14 bases between. CDR3 length: 14 amino acids. From germline, CDR1 is MNHEY and CDR2 SMNVEV (reference sequence). This clone was seen only once. Sequences were derived from CD4+ T cells from peripheral blood mononuclear cells, sampled in the second trimester of pregnancy. This TCR was recovered from a female donor with multiple sclerosis, enrolled in a pregnancy study. The V gene is TRBV27, the J gene TRBJ2-7; a possible D gene is TRBD2 (6 bases). The CDR3 is CASSQAGRAYEQYF. The CDR3 region has the DNA TGTGCCAGCAGCCAAGCCGGGAGAGCCTACGAGCAGTACTTC.